Below are 13 T cell receptor beta chains sequenced from a single sample in a study of chronic HIV infection and antiretroviral therapy (dated by TCRdb to the mid-2010s). Library prep was done by 5' RACE. Data came from an Illumina MiSeq. TCRdb's own reprocessing of the public reads used fastp at Q25 and MiXCR and kept productive beta chains. Rows with one shared CDR3 protein collapse into an entry with the most common genes and DNA. The sample contains 39,000 or so distinct CDR3 sequences, around 8.7% of them found a single time. The top ten clones comprise around 3% of the sample. What was sequenced was peripheral blood. The receptors come from an adult who had HIV and had not received antiretroviral therapy, or was an uninfected healthy control (not recorded which).

The rearrangement links TRBV10-3 to TRBJ2-3; 11 bases are a match to TRBD1. The CDR3 runs 15 residues. Germline CDR1 ENHRY, CDR2 SYGVKD. V lost 3 bases and J lost 4; bases outside the gene matches: 3. CDR3 loop: CAISDRTGGADTQYF. For the CDR3, the DNA is TGTGCCATCAGTGACAGGACAGGGGGCGCAGATACGCAGTATTTT.

At least ten counts were recorded for this clonotype. CDR3 region: CASRLGQGPGELFF. CDR3 nucleotide sequence: TGTGCCAGCAGACTGGGACAGGGGCCCGGGGAGCTGTTTTTT. V and J are TRBV2 and TRBJ2-2; the match to TRBD1 covers 10 bases. Germline V gene sequence: CDR1 SNHLY, CDR2 FYNNEI. J was trimmed by 6 bases and V by 6 bases; bases with no gene match: 4. The CDR3 consists of 14 residues.

In its sample, this clonotype was seen many times. The CDR3 nucleotides read TGCAGCGTTGAGCGAGGGGCCCGGGAGACCCAGTACTTC. Translated, it gives CSVERGARETQYF. The chain employs TRBV29-1 and TRBJ2-5; perhaps D is TRBD1 or TRBD2 (5 bases each). Germline V gene data show CDR1 as SQVTM and CDR2 as ANQGSEA. This CDR3 has 13 residues. V shed 3 bases and J shed 5 bases, with 13 bases lying between them.

The table lists this clonotype with many counts. This rearrangement joins TRBV28 to TRBJ1-1; D is uncertain. Trimming took off 6 bases at V and 3 bases at J, with 20 bases between the two ends. The CDR3 covers 16 residues. Germline CDR1 MDHEN, CDR2 SYDVKM. The CDR3 sequence: CASSSDTTVRDTEAFF. The CDR3 DNA reads as TGTGCCAGCAGCAGCGATACCACGGTGAGGGACACTGAAGCTTTCTTT.

The V and J genes are TRBV29-1 and TRBJ1-1; D is unclear. Deletions cut 6 bases from V and 1 base from J, with 6 bases between. The germline V gene has CDR1 SQVTM and CDR2 ANQGSEA. The CDR3 covers 11 residues. CDR3 residues: CSVGRNTEAFF. The CDR3 coding sequence is TGCAGCGTCGGACGGAACACTGAAGCTTTCTTT.

This clonotype was observed at least ten times. The chain links TRBV29-1 to TRBJ2-7; D unresolved. V was shortened by 4 bases and J by 7 bases, with 14 bases between the two germline ends. The CDR3 spans 12 residues. CDR1 and CDR2 (germline): SQVTM, ANQGSEA. The CDR3 coding sequence is TGCAGCGTTGGTGTCTCGCCGGCGGAGCAGTACTTC. Its protein is CSVGVSPAEQYF.

This clonotype turned up a few times. The chain has TRBV5-1 and TRBJ2-1; D may be TRBD1 (6 bases). Germline CDR1 SGHRS, CDR2 YFSETQ. The V end lost 4 bases, the J end lost 1 base, and 21 bases lay between the germline ends. There are 18 residues in the CDR3. The DNA for the CDR3 is TGCGCCAGCAGCACCGACAGCCGCCTAGGGGGATCCTACAATGAGCAGTTCTTC. It yields the protein CASSTDSRLGGSYNEQFF.

This clonotype was counted a few times. The V call is TRBV28, the J call TRBJ2-2; D call uncertain. CDR3 size: 15 residues. V gave up 8 bases and J gave up 0 bases, with 13 bases separating them. Germline lookup yields CDR1 MDHEN and CDR2 SYDVKM. For the CDR3, the DNA is TGTGCCAGCCGACAAGGCGCGGCGAACACCGGGGAGCTGTTTTTT. Residues: CASRQGAANTGELFF. Supplemented by reference TRBV28 and TRBJ2-2, the full variable domain reads DVKVTQSSRYLVKRTGEKVFLECVQDMDHENMFWYRQDPGLGLRLIYFSYDVKMKEKGDIPEGYSVSREKKERFSLILESASTNQTSMYLCASRQGAANTGELFFGEGSRLTVL.

The table lists this clonotype with many counts. The chain links TRBV9 to TRBJ1-1; D gene ambiguous. CDR1 is SGDLS, CDR2 YYNGEE, per germline. The CDR3 totals 13 residues. V was clipped by 2 bases and J by 4 bases, with 9 bases between them. The CDR3 coding sequence is TGTGCCAGCAGCGTTACATTTAGCACTGAAGCTTTCTTT. Protein product: CASSVTFSTEAFF. Together with reference TRBV9 and TRBJ1-1, the CDR3 gives the full variable domain: DSGVTQTPKHLITATGQRVTLRCSPRSGDLSVYWYQQSLDQGLQFLIQYYNGEERAKGNILERFSAQQFPDLHSELNLSSLELGDSALYFCASSVTFSTEAFFGQGTRLTVV.

The sample holds a few counts of this clonotype. The chain carries TRBV10-3 and TRBJ2-6; weak D call: TRBD1 (6 bases). V dropped 4 bases and J dropped 2 bases, with 15 bases sitting between them. CDR1 is ENHRY and CDR2 is SYGVKD in the germline V gene. The CDR3 extends over 17 amino acids. The CDR3, as DNA: TGTGCCATCAGTGGCGACATCACAGGGACTGGGGCCAACGTCCTGACTTTC. Its translation is CAISGDITGTGANVLTF.

This chain connects TRBV7-9 to TRBJ1-4; D gene ambiguous. CDR3 size: 15 residues. CDR1 is SEHNR, CDR2 FQNEAQ, per germline (reference sequence). V was clipped by 5 bases and J by 5 bases, with 15 bases between them. The CDR3 bases are TGTGCCAGCAGCAGCGGACCGAACTTCAATGAAAAACTGTTTTTT. This codes for CASSSGPNFNEKLFF.

Ten or more counts support this clonotype. The CDR3 region is CSVAGTKNTGELFF. The CDR3 DNA reads TGCAGCGTTGCCGGGACTAAAAACACCGGGGAGCTGTTTTTT. V gene TRBV29-1 combines with J gene TRBJ2-2, with TRBD2 matching 7 bases. Germline V CDR1 and CDR2: SQVTM, ANQGSEA. The V segment lost 4 bases and the J segment 2 bases; nucleotides outside the gene matches: 4. This CDR3 has 14 amino acids.

This clonotype is categorized as medium-sized. V is TRBV28 and J is TRBJ2-7; the match to TRBD2 covers 9 bases. In germline, CDR1 is MDHEN, CDR2 SYDVKM. V trimming: 8 bases; J trimming: 3 bases; junction bases outside the gene matches: 5. This CDR3 contains 13 residues. The CDR3 spells CASSLAGRYEQYF. CDR3 DNA sequence: TGTGCCAGCTCGCTAGCGGGGCGCTACGAGCAGTACTTC.